The clone carrying this T cell receptor beta chain occurred many times. The germline CDR1 and CDR2 sequences are SSHAT and FNYEAQ (reference sequence). V lost 5 bases to trimming and J lost 1 base, with 11 bases between them. The CDR3 has 14 residues. TCRdb passed the 5' RACE reads through MiXCR, listing each CDR3 protein once. The table shows 45,000 to 55,000 distinct CDR3 sequences, with 9% to 12% occurring only once. This specimen belongs to a study of neurological immune-mediated disorders. The V and J genes are TRBV7-7 and TRBJ2-5; D is possibly TRBD2 (5 bases). This sequence was found in a woman in her forties with HTLV-1-associated myelopathy (HAM/TSP). Sequencing was carried out using PBMCs. The CDR3 region is CASSPTGFQETQYF. The DNA of the CDR3 is TGTGCCAGCAGCCCCACGGGGTTCCAAGAGACCCAGTACTTC.